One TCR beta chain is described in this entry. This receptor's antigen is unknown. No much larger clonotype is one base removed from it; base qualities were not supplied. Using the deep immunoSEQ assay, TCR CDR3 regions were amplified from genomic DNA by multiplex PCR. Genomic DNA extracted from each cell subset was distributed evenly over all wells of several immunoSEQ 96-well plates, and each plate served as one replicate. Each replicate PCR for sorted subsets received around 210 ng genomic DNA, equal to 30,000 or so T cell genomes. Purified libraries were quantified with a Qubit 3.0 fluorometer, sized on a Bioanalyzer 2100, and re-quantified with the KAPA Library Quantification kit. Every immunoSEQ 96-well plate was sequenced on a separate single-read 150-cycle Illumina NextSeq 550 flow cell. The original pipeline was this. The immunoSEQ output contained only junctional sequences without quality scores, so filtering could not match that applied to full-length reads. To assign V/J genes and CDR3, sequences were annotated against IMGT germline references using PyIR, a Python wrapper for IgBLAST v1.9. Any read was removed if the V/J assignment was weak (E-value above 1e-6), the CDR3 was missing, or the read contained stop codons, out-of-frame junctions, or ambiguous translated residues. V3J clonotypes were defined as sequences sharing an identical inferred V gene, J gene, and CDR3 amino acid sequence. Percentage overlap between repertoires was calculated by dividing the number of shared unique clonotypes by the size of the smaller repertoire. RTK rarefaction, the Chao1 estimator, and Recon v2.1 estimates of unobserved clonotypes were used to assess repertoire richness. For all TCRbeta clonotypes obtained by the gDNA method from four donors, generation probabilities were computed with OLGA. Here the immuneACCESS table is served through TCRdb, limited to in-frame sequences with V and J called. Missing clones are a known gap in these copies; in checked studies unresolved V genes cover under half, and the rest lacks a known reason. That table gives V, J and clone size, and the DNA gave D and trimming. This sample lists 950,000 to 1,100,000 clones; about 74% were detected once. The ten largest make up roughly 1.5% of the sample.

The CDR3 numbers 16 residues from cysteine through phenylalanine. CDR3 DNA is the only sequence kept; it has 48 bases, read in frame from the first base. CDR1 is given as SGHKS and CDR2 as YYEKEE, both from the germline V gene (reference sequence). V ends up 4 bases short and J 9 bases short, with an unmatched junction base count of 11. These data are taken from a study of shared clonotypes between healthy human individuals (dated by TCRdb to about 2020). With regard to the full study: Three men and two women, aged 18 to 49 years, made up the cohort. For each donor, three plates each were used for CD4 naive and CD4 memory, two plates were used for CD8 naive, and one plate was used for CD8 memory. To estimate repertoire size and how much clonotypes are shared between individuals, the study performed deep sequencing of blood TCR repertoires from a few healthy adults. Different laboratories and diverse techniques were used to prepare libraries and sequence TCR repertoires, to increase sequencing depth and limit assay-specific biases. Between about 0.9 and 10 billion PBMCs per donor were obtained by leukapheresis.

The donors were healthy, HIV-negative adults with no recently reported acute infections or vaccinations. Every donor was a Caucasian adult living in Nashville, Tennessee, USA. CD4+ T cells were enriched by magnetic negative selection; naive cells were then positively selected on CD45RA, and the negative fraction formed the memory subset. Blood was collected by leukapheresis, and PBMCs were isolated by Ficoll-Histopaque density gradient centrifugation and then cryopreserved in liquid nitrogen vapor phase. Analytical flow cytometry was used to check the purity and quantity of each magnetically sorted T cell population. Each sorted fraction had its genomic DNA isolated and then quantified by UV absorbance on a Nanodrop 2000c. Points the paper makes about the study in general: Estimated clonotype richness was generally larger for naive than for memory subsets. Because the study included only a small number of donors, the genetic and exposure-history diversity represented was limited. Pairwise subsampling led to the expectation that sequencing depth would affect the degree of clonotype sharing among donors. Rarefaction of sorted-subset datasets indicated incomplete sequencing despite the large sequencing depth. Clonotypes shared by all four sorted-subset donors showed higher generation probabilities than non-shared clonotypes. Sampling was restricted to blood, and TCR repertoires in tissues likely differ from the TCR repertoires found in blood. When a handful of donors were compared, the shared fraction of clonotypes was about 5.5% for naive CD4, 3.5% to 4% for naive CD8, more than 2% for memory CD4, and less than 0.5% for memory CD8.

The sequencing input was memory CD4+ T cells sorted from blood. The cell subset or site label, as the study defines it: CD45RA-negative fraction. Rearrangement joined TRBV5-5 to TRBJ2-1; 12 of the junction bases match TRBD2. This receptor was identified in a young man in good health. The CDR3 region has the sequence CASSRGRTSGVFEQFF. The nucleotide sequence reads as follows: TGTGCCAGCAGCCGAGGTCGGACTAGCGGGGTGTTTGAGCAGTTCTTC.